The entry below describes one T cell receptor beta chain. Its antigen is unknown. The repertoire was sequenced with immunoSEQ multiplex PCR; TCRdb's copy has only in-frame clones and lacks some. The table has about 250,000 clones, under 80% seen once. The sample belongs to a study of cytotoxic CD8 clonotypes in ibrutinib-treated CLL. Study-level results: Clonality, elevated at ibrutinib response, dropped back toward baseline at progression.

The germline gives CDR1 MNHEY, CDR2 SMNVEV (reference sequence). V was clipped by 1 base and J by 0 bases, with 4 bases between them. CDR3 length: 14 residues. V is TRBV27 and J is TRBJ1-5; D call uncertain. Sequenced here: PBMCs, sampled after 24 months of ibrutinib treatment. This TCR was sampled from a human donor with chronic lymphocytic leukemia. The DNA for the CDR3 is TGTGCCAGCAGTTTATGGGATAGCAATCAGCCCCAGCATTTT. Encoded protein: CASSLWDSNQPQHF.